This T cell receptor beta chain was obtained from a study of monozygotic twins with inflammatory bowel disease. The CDR3 is made up of 15 amino acids. CDR1 and CDR2 (germline): SGHRS, YFSETQ. No DNA is given; TCRdb re-called the 5' RACE reads and lists each CDR3 protein once. This sample contains about 380,000 distinct CDR3 sequences. The receptor comes from a human donor with ulcerative colitis or Crohn's disease, or a healthy co-twin of an affected twin (not recorded which). The chain has TRBV5-1 and TRBJ1-1. Sample: blood. CDR3 loop: CASSLEVRRNTEAFF.